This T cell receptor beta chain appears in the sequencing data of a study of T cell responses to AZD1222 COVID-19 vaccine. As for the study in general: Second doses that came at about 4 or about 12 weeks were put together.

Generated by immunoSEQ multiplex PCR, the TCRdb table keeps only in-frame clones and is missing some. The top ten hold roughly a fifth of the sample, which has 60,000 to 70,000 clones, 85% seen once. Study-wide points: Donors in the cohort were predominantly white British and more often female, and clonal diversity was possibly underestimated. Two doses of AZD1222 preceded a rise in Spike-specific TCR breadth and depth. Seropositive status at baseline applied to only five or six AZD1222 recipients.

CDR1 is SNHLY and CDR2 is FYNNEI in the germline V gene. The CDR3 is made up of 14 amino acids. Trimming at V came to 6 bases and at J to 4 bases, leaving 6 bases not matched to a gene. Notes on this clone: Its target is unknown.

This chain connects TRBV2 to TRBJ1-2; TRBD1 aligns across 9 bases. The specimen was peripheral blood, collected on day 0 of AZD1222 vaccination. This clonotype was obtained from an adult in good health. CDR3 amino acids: CASSTGTGSYGYTF. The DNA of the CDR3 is TGTGCCAGCAGCACCGGGACAGGGAGCTATGGCTACACCTTC.